This T cell receptor beta chain was found in a study of shared clonotypes between healthy human individuals (dated by TCRdb to 2019 to 2021). General notes on the study: A couple of women and a few men aged 18 to 49 years were included in the cohort. For each donor, CD4 naive and CD4 memory were each given three plates, CD8 naive was given two plates, and CD8 memory was given one plate. The study deeply sequenced blood TCR repertoires of about 5 healthy adults to estimate repertoire size and the extent of clonotype sharing between individuals. To increase sequencing depth and limit assay-specific biases, TCR repertoire library preparation and sequencing were carried out by different laboratories using diverse techniques. Leukapheresis yielded between about 0.85 and 10 billion PBMCs per donor.

Broad study findings and their caveats: Across four donors, roughly 5.1% of naive CD4, around 3.3% of naive CD8, approximately 2.5% of memory CD4, and 0.4% of memory CD8 clonotypes were shared. Incomplete sequencing was indicated by rarefaction of sorted-subset datasets, despite the large sequencing depth. Compared with non-shared clonotypes, clonotypes shared by all four sorted-subset donors had higher generation probabilities. Sampling was limited to blood, and TCR repertoires in tissue likely differ from TCR repertoires in blood. Naive subsets generally had larger estimated clonotype richness than memory subsets did. The genetic and exposure-history diversity represented was limited by the small number of donors. Pairwise subsampling indicated that sequencing depth was expected to affect the degree of clonotype sharing among donors.

The CDR3 sequence holds 16 residues, the cysteine and phenylalanine included. Just CDR3 DNA is preserved here, 48 bases in frame from base 1. The germline V and J ends show losses of 3 bases and 0 bases respectively, and no gene match explains 4 bases of the junction. CDR1 and CDR2 (MNHEY, SMNVEV) derive from the germline V gene (reference sequence). As to this clone: Its recognized antigen is unknown. No base-level quality is on record; no much larger clone is a single base apart.

Using the deep immunoSEQ assay, multiplex PCR amplified TCR CDR3 regions from genomic DNA. Genomic DNA extracted from each cell subset was distributed evenly over all wells of several immunoSEQ 96-well plates, and each plate served as one replicate. For sorted subsets, around 200 ng genomic DNA, equal to tens of thousands of T cell genomes, was loaded into each replicate PCR. Purified libraries were quantified with a Qubit 3.0 fluorometer, sized on a Bioanalyzer 2100, and re-quantified with the KAPA Library Quantification kit. Every immunoSEQ 96-well plate was sequenced on a dedicated single-read 150-cycle Illumina NextSeq 550 flow cell. Per the source publication's procedure: The immunoSEQ output contained only junctional sequences without quality scores, so filtering could not match that applied to full-length reads. To assign V/J genes and CDR3, sequences were annotated using PyIR, a Python wrapper for IgBLAST v1.9, with IMGT germline references. Reads were filtered out if the reads had weak V/J assignments (E-value above 1e-6), no CDR3, stop codons, out-of-frame junctions, or ambiguous translated residues. V3J clonotypes were defined as sequences sharing the same inferred V gene, J gene, and CDR3 amino acid sequence. Percentage overlap between repertoires was computed as shared unique clonotypes divided by the size of the smaller repertoire. Three approaches were used to assess repertoire richness: RTK rarefaction, the Chao1 estimator, and Recon v2.1 estimates of unobserved clonotypes. OLGA was used to compute generation probabilities for all TCRbeta clonotypes that the gDNA method yielded from a handful of donors. TCRdb limited this immuneACCESS table to in-frame rearrangements with V and J called. A share of clones is missing; checked studies link under half to unresolved V genes, and the rest is unexplained. The V and J calls and clone size were taken over from that table, and D and trimming were inferred from the DNA. The sample contains 1 million to 1.2 million clones, roughly 80% of them found a single time. The ten largest account for over 0.8% of the sample.

Healthy HIV-negative adults with no recently reported acute infections or vaccinations were included as donors. All donors were Caucasian adults living in Nashville, Tennessee, USA. CD4+ T cells were enriched through magnetic negative selection, after which naive cells were positively selected on CD45RA and the remaining negative fraction served as the memory subset. After blood collection by leukapheresis, PBMCs were isolated using Ficoll-Histopaque density gradient centrifugation and then cryopreserved in the vapor phase of liquid nitrogen. Analytical flow cytometry was used to check the purity and quantity of each magnetically sorted T cell population. Genomic DNA was isolated from every sorted fraction and measured by UV absorbance on a Nanodrop 2000c.

The clonotype comes from a man younger than 35 in good health. Some clones in this sample may be carry-over from other donors' samples. The material sequenced was memory CD4+ T cells from PBMCs. According to the study, the label for this sample's cell subset or site signals: CD45RA-negative fraction. The sequence links TRBV27 to TRBJ2-4, and 8 bases in between align with TRBD2. The DNA sequence reads TGTGCCAGCAGTTTGAGGCTAGCGGGAGCCAAAAACATTCAGTACTTC. Protein translation: CASSLRLAGAKNIQYF.